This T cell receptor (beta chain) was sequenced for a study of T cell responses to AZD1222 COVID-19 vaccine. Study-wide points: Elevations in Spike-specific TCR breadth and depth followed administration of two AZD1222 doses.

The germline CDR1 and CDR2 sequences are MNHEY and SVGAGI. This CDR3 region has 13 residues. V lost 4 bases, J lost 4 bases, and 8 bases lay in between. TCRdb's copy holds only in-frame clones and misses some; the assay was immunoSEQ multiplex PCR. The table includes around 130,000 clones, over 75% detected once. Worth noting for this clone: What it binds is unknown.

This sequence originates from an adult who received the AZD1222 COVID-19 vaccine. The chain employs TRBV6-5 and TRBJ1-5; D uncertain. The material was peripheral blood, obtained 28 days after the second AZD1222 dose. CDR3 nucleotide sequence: TGTGCCAGCAGTTTAACGTGGAATCAGCCCCAGCATTTT. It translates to CASSLTWNQPQHF.